This T cell receptor beta chain was observed in a study of blood T cell repertoires in COVID-19. Measured with immunoSEQ multiplex PCR; TCRdb has only the in-frame clones, and not every one. Here the sample spans about 200,000 clones, around 90% being singletons. Germline CDR1 reads MNHEY; CDR2 reads SVGAGI. V lost 4 bases to trimming and J lost 7 bases, with 13 bases between them. This CDR3 contains 13 residues. This TCR was recovered from a man aged 30 to 45 who had recovered from COVID-19. This chain connects TRBV6-5 to TRBJ1-2; a weak D match, TRBD1 (6 bases). Sequencing was done on a sample of PBMCs or T cells enriched from blood (not recorded which). The CDR3 here is CASSSSQGLGYTF. CDR3 DNA sequence: TGTGCCAGCAGTTCCTCCCAGGGGCTTGGCTACACCTTC.